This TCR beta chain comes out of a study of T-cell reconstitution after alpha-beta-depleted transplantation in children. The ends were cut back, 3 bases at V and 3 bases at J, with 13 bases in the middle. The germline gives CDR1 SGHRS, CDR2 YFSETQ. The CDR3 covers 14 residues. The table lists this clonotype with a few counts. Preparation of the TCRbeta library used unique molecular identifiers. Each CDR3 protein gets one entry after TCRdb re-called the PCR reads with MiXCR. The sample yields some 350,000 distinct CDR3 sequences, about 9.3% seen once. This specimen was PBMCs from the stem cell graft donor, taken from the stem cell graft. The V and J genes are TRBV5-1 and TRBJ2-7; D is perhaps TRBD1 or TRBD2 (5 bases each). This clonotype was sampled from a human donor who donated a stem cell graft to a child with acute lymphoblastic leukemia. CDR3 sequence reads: CASSWETDYYEQYF. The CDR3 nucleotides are TGCGCCAGCAGCTGGGAGACAGACTACTACGAGCAGTACTTC.